This TCR beta chain was identified during a study of beta chain features in type 1 diabetes. Germline-derived CDR1 and CDR2 are SGHRS and YFSETQ. This CDR3 is 13 amino acids long. V shed 5 bases and J shed 1 base, with 9 bases lying between them. Study-level findings and limits: Short templates might get an advantage during PCR, and this would be equal in patients and controls. The naive, central memory and Treg TCRB repertoires looked more alike in patients than they did in healthy donors. Lower insertion and higher deletion counts appeared at VDJ junctions in type 1 diabetes patients. Shorter TCRB CDR3s, moderately but significantly so, marked every one of the four CD4+ subsets in Type 1 diabetes patients.

Expressed TCRB transcripts were sequenced because the entire RNA isolate underwent reverse transcription. Repertoires were generated with immunoSEQ multiplex PCR, while TCRdb's copy carries only in-frame clones and drops some. The data contain more than 250,000 clones, 15% of them singletons. Regarding this clone: Its antigen is not identified.

This TCR was sampled from a man aged 18 to 30 with type 1 diabetes. The rearrangement links TRBV5-1 to TRBJ2-5, with TRBD1 as a possible D gene (5 bases). Input material: naive CD4+ T cells from blood. The CDR3 sequence is CASRDRLQETQYF. The DNA of the CDR3 is TGCGCCAGCAGAGACAGACTCCAAGAGACCCAGTACTTC. Complete variable domain (other parts from reference TRBV5-1 and TRBJ2-5): KAGVTQTPRYLIKTRGQQVTLSCSPISGHRSVSWYQQTPGQGLQFLFEYFSETQRNKGNFPGRFSGRQFSNSRSEMNVSTLELGDSALYLCASRDRLQETQYFGPGTRLLVL.